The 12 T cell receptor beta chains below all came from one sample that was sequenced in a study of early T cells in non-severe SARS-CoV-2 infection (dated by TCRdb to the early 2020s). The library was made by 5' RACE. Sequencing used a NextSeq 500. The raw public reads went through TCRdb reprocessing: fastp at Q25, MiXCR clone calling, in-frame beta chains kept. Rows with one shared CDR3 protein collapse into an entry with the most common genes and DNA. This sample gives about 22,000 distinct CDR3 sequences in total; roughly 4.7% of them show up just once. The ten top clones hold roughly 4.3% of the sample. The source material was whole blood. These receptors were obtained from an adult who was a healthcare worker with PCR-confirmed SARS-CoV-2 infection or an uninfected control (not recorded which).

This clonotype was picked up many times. The CDR3 DNA follows: TGTGCCAGCAGTGAACCCCGTGATCAAGAGACCCAGTACTTC. The encoded protein is CASSEPRDQETQYF. This chain connects TRBV2 to TRBJ2-5; D not certain. The CDR3 extends over 14 amino acids. Between the trimmed V and J ends, which lost 2 bases and 2 bases, there was a span of 9 bases. Germline V CDR1 and CDR2: SNHLY, FYNNEI.

The CDR3 bases are TGTGCCAGCAGCCAAGAAGGGGTCCGGCCTAGAACCGGGGAGCTGTTTTTT. Translated, it gives CASSQEGVRPRTGELFF. The rearrangement links TRBV4-2 to TRBJ2-2; D is possibly TRBD1 (5 bases). The V gene's germline CDR1 is LGHNA and CDR2 YNFKEQ. This CDR3 spans 17 amino acids. Trimming shortened V by 0 bases and J by 5 bases, and 16 bases separated the two germline ends.

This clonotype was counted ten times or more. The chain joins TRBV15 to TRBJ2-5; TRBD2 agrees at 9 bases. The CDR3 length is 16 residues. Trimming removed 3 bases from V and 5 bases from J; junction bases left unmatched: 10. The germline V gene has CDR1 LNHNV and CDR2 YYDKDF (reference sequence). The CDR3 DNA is TGTGCCACCAGCAGTAAAAGGGGACTAGCACAGGAGACCCAGTACTTC. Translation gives CATSSKRGLAQETQYF.

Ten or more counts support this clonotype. CDR3 sequence reads: CAIGQGTSSGNTIYF. Here the CDR3 DNA reads TGTGCCATCGGGCAGGGGACGAGTTCTGGAAACACCATATATTTT. The genes are TRBV10-3 and TRBJ1-3; TRBD1 is a possible D gene (6 bases). V lost 8 bases and J 1 base, leaving 15 bases between the germline ends. Germline assignment: CDR1 ENHRY and CDR2 SYGVKD. The CDR3 sequence is 15 residues long.

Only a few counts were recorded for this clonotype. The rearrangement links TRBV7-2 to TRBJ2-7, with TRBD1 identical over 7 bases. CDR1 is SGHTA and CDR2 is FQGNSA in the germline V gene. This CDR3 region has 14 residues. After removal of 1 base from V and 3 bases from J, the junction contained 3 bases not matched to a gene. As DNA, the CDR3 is TGTGCCAGCAGCTTAGAGGGACAGAACTACGAGCAGTACTTC. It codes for CASSLEGQNYEQYF.

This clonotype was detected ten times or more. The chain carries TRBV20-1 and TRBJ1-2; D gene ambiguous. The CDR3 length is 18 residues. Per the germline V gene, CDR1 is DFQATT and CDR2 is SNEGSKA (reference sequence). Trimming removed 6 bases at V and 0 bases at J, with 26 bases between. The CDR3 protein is CSAPRTVILQPANYGYTF. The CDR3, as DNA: TGCAGTGCCCCGAGGACGGTAATCTTACAACCAGCTAACTATGGCTACACCTTC.

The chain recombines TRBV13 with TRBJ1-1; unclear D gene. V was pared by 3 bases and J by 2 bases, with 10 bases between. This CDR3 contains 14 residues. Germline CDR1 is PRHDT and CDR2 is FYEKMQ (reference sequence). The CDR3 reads CASSFYWRNTEAFF. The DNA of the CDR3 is TGTGCCAGCAGCTTCTACTGGAGAAACACTGAAGCTTTCTTT.

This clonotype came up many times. In nucleotides, the CDR3 is TGTGCCAGCACTCCCGCAGCGGGCAGGTCGGGGGACACTGAAGCTTTCTTT. This encodes CASTPAAGRSGDTEAFF. This rearrangement joins TRBV28 to TRBJ1-1; D may be TRBD1 (5 bases). V gave up 7 bases and J gave up 3 bases, with 24 bases separating them. The CDR3 is 17 amino acids. Per the germline V gene, CDR1 is MDHEN and CDR2 is SYDVKM.

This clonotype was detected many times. The CDR3 here is CASSTGQARANEKLFF. The CDR3 bases are TGCGCCAGCAGCACGGGACAGGCGAGGGCTAATGAAAAACTGTTTTTT. The chain employs TRBV5-1 and TRBJ1-4, with 8 bases matching TRBD1. Germline lookup yields CDR1 SGHRS and CDR2 YFSETQ. The CDR3 is 16 residues long. J lost 3 bases, V lost 4 bases, and 8 bases had no gene match.

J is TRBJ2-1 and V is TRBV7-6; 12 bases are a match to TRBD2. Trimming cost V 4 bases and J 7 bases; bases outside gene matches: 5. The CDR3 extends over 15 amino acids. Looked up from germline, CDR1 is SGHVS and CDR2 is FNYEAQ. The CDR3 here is CASSYGLAGRNEQFF. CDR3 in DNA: TGTGCCAGCAGCTATGGACTAGCGGGGAGGAATGAGCAGTTCTTC.

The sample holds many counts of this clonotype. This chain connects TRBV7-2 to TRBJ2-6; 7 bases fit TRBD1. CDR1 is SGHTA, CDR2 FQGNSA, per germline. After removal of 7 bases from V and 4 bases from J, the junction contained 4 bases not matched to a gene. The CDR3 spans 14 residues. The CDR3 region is CASTRRGGANVLTF. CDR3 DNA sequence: TGTGCCAGCACCCGCAGGGGGGGGGCCAACGTCCTGACTTTC.

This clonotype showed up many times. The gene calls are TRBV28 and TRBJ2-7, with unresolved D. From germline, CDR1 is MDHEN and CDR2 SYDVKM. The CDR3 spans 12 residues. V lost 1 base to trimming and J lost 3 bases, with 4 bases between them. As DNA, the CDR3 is TGTGCCAGCAGTTTATCCAGCTACGAGCAGTACTTC. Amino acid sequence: CASSLSSYEQYF.